What follows are 23 T cell receptor beta chains derived from one specimen sequenced in a study of T cells after posttransplantation cyclophosphamide. TCRdb keeps only in-frame clones here, not all; method: immunoSEQ multiplex PCR. The data contain 50,000 to 60,000 clones, 90% to 95% of them singletons. The sample comprised PBMCs. The receptor set was obtained from a woman aged 25 to 45 in good health and a related stem cell transplant donor.

This clone occurred a few times. This rearrangement joins TRBV2 to TRBJ2-2; D gene ambiguous. The CDR3 loop spans 12 amino acids. With 4 bases removed from V and 4 bases from J, the gap between germline ends came to 4 bases. The germline gives CDR1 SNHLY, CDR2 FYNNEI. The CDR3 coding sequence is TGTGCCAGCAGTGTCGGCACCGGGGAGCTGTTTTTT. Translation: CASSVGTGELFF.

The gene calls are TRBV12-5 and TRBJ2-7; D gene ambiguous. V was cut by 6 bases and J by 6 bases, with 9 bases left in between. CDR3 length: 11 residues. The germline gives CDR1 LGHNT, CDR2 FRNRAP. The CDR3 reads CASGLLGEQYF. CDR3 coding DNA: TGTGCTAGTGGCCTCCTCGGCGAGCAGTACTTC.

This chain uses TRBV6-1 with TRBJ1-1, with D possibly TRBD1 on 5 matching bases. Looked up from germline, CDR1 is MNHNS and CDR2 is SASEGT. The CDR3 is 15 residues long. V lost 7 bases, J lost 1 base, and 16 bases lay in between. The chain's CDR3 is CASTTMVGGNTEAFF. CDR3 in DNA: TGTGCCAGCACCACAATGGTCGGGGGGAACACTGAAGCTTTCTTT.

This sequence joins TRBV30 and TRBJ1-5, with D perhaps matching TRBD1 (5 bases). V lost 1 base and J lost 5, with 9 bases in between. The germline CDR1 and CDR2 sequences are GTSNPN and SVGIG (reference sequence). The CDR3 consists of 13 residues. CDR3 nucleotide sequence: TGTGCCTGGAGTGCCCGGGGGGATCAGCCCCAGCATTTT. Amino acids: CAWSARGDQPQHF.

The gene calls are TRBV7-2 and TRBJ1-5; D is perhaps TRBD1 (6 bases). Trimming removed 0 bases from V and 6 bases from J, with 12 bases in between. The CDR3 extends over 15 amino acids. Germline CDR1 reads SGHTA; CDR2 reads FQGNSA. As DNA, the CDR3 is TGTGCCAGCAGCTTAGCGCCAGGGGAGGGTCAGCCCCAGCATTTT. Encoded protein: CASSLAPGEGQPQHF. Using reference TRBV7-2 and TRBJ1-5 for the parts outside the CDR3, the full variable domain is GAGVSQSPSNKVTEKGKDVELRCDPISGHTALYWYRQSLGQGLEFLIYFQGNSAPDKSGLPSDRFSAERTGGSVSTLTIQRTQQEDSAVYLCASSLAPGEGQPQHFGDGTRLSIL.

The V call is TRBV7-2, the J call TRBJ2-5; 7 bases agree with TRBD1. The CDR3 is made up of 16 amino acids. The trim removed 1 base at V and 3 bases at J, leaving 8 bases unmatched. Per germline, CDR1 SGHTA and CDR2 FQGNSA. The CDR3 DNA follows: TGTGCCAGCAGCTTAGGGACAGGATGGGTTGAAGAGACCCAGTACTTC. Translated, it gives CASSLGTGWVEETQYF.

The chain couples TRBV19 to TRBJ1-1; D is ambiguous. Germline values: CDR1 LNHDA, CDR2 SQIVND (reference sequence). The CDR3 contains 16 residues. With 5 bases removed from V and 1 base from J, the gap between germline ends came to 17 bases. The CDR3 region is CASSVAISGGNTEAFF. CDR3 sequence (DNA): TGTGCCAGTAGTGTCGCGATTAGTGGAGGGAACACTGAAGCTTTCTTT.

The rearrangement links TRBV28 to TRBJ2-7; TRBD2 agrees at 9 bases. The CDR3 sequence is 18 residues long. The ends lost 4 bases at V and 3 bases at J; junction bases unmatched: 16. The V gene's germline CDR1 is MDHEN and CDR2 SYDVKM. CDR3 in DNA: TGTGCCAGCAGTTCTCTCGAGGGGAGCGGGGGGCTTATCTACGAGCAGTACTTC. Amino acid sequence: CASSSLEGSGGLIYEQYF.

The chain has TRBV7-2 and TRBJ2-4, with 11 bases that match TRBD2. CDR1 is SGHTA, CDR2 FQGNSA, per germline. The V and J ends lost 0 bases and 6 bases, in that order; junction bases with no gene match: 4. This CDR3 is 16 amino acids long. The CDR3 region has the DNA TGTGCCAGCAGCTTAGCTAGCGGGGGGGCTGTAAACATTCAGTACTTC. Its translation: CASSLASGGAVNIQYF.

The rearrangement uses TRBV29-1 and TRBJ2-7, with 12 positions matching TRBD1. This CDR3 region has 16 residues. Germline CDR1 and CDR2: SQVTM and ANQGSEA. The V gene end was trimmed by 3 bases and the J gene end by 3 bases; junction bases not matched to a gene: 9. CDR3 coding DNA: TGCAGCGTTGACGACCGGGGACAGGGGGCTAGCTACGAGCAGTACTTC. Residues: CSVDDRGQGASYEQYF.

The chain carries TRBV7-2 and TRBJ1-1; 9 bases line up with TRBD1. The germline V gene encodes CDR1 SGHTA and CDR2 FQGNSA. The CDR3 has 13 amino acids. The V and J ends lost 5 bases and 5 bases, in that order; junction bases with no gene match: 3. The CDR3 loop reads CASSRDRETEAFF. CDR3 DNA: TGTGCCAGCAGCAGGGACAGGGAAACTGAAGCTTTCTTT.

The chain has TRBV7-2 and TRBJ1-6, with 9 bases identical to TRBD1. The CDR3 loop spans 16 amino acids. CDR1 and CDR2 (germline): SGHTA, FQGNSA. V was pared by 1 base and J by 5 bases, with 3 bases of the junction left unmatched. The CDR3 spells CASSLVGQGNNSPLHF. The CDR3 nucleotides are TGTGCCAGCAGCTTAGTAGGACAGGGGAATAATTCACCCCTCCACTTT.

The chain has TRBV11-2 and TRBJ2-7; TRBD2 matches at 7 bases. Germline-derived CDR1 and CDR2 are SGHAT and FQNNGV. CDR3 length: 14 residues. V shed 5 bases and J 6 bases; nucleotides not matched to a gene: 10. This CDR3 is CASSPNSWGGEQYF. As DNA, the CDR3 is TGTGCCAGCAGCCCGAATTCTTGGGGGGGCGAGCAGTACTTC. Looking up the rest from reference TRBV11-2 and TRBJ2-7 gives the full variable domain: EAGVAQSPRYKIIEKRQSVAFWCNPISGHATLYWYQQILGQGPKLLIQFQNNGVVDDSQLPKDRFSAERLKGVDSTLKIQPAKLEDSAVYLCASSPNSWGGEQYFGPGTRLTVT.

This chain uses TRBV19 with TRBJ2-2; possibly TRBD1 for D (6 bases). Trimming removed 5 bases from V and 1 base from J, with 20 bases in between. The CDR3 loop spans 18 amino acids. Germline values: CDR1 LNHDA, CDR2 SQIVND (reference sequence). The CDR3 DNA reads as TGTGCCAGTAGTTCGCTTTGGGCAGGGGTTTTGAACACCGGGGAGCTGTTTTTT. This encodes CASSSLWAGVLNTGELFF.

This chain links TRBV9 with TRBJ2-5; TRBD2 agrees at 12 bases. J gave up 4 bases and V 3 bases, and 13 bases lay outside the gene matches. Germline V gene lookup returns CDR1 SGDLS and CDR2 YYNGEE. The CDR3 loop spans 18 amino acids. DNA for the CDR3: TGTGCCAGCAGCGGAGGACCAGGACTAGCGGGGATCCGAGAGACCCAGTACTTC. It yields the protein CASSGGPGLAGIRETQYF.

The chain is built from TRBV9 and TRBJ2-2; D may be TRBD1 (6 bases). The germline V and J ends were trimmed by 4 bases and 7 bases, with 20 bases remaining between them. Germline values: CDR1 SGDLS, CDR2 YYNGEE. This CDR3 spans 16 amino acids. The DNA of the CDR3 is TGTGCCAGCAGCCATTCCGGGACAAGGCTCGGCGGGGAGCTGTTTTTT. Its translation: CASSHSGTRLGGELFF.

This chain links TRBV5-1 with TRBJ1-1, with TRBD1 as a possible D gene (6 bases). This CDR3 has 14 residues. V lost 0 bases to trimming and J lost 7 bases, with 13 bases between them. In germline, CDR1 is SGHRS, CDR2 YFSETQ. The CDR3 coding sequence is TGCGCCAGCAGCTTGGCCGCACAGGGCTATGAAGCTTTCTTT. The encoded protein is CASSLAAQGYEAFF. Drawing the rest from reference TRBV5-1 and TRBJ1-1, the complete variable domain is KAGVTQTPRYLIKTRGQQVTLSCSPISGHRSVSWYQQTPGQGLQFLFEYFSETQRNKGNFPGRFSGRQFSNSRSEMNVSTLELGDSALYLCASSLAAQGYEAFFGQGTRLTVV.

The genes are TRBV6-5 and TRBJ2-7, with a possible D match to TRBD2 (5 bases). The CDR3 extends over 16 amino acids. Between the trimmed V and J ends, which lost 0 bases and 2 bases, there was a span of 14 bases. Germline values: CDR1 MNHEY, CDR2 SVGAGI. Here the CDR3 reads CASSYSPSRDTYEQYF. CDR3 in DNA: TGTGCCAGCAGTTACTCCCCCTCTCGGGATACCTACGAGCAGTACTTC.

This sequence joins TRBV5-1 and TRBJ2-7; D perhaps matches TRBD1 (6 bases). This CDR3 is 17 amino acids long. Germline-derived CDR1 and CDR2 are SGHRS and YFSETQ. V was cut by 6 bases and J by 0 bases, with 22 bases left in between. The CDR3 coding sequence is TGCGCCAGCACCGCTACTGGACAGACCACTAGCTCCTACGAGCAGTACTTC. Translated, it gives CASTATGQTTSSYEQYF.

The gene calls are TRBV5-1 and TRBJ2-2; possibly TRBD2 for D (6 bases). Germline CDR1 and CDR2: SGHRS and YFSETQ. V shed 3 bases and J shed 2 bases, with 8 bases lying between them. CDR3 length: 14 amino acids. The CDR3 DNA reads as TGCGCCAGCAGCTGGGAGGTAAACACCGGGGAGCTGTTTTTT. This sequence encodes CASSWEVNTGELFF.

The chain has TRBV5-6 and TRBJ1-2; 8 bases agree with TRBD1. With V trimmed by 6 bases and J by 0 bases, 10 bases remained unmatched. The CDR3 is made up of 16 amino acids. In germline, CDR1 is SGHDT, CDR2 YYEEEE. DNA for the CDR3: TGTGCCAGCAATCCGAGTCGGGACAGGTCTAACTATGGCTACACCTTC. Its translation: CASNPSRDRSNYGYTF.

The count of this clone is one. The chain couples TRBV9 to TRBJ2-7; 12 bases align to TRBD1. There are 15 residues in the CDR3. V dropped 2 bases and J dropped 3; count of bases not matched to a gene: 3. Germline lookup yields CDR1 SGDLS and CDR2 YYNGEE. CDR3 in amino acids: CASSVGTGGFYEQYF. The CDR3 DNA sequence: TGTGCCAGCAGCGTGGGGACAGGGGGCTTCTACGAGCAGTACTTC.

J is TRBJ1-5 and V is TRBV30; D might be TRBD1 (6 bases). This CDR3 is 13 amino acids long. V lost 2 bases, J lost 5 bases, and 10 bases lay in between. Germline-derived CDR1 and CDR2 are GTSNPN and SVGIG (reference sequence). The CDR3 DNA reads as TGTGCCTGGAGTCCGACAGGAGATCAGCCCCAGCATTTT. It codes for CAWSPTGDQPQHF.